This TCR beta chain was identified in a study of shared clonotypes between healthy human individuals. Study details: A few men and a couple of women, aged 18 to 49, were donors.

The CDR3 has 13 residues. Germline CDR1 is SGHNT and CDR2 is YYREEE (reference sequence). The V gene lost 6 bases and the J gene lost 2 bases, with 6 bases spanning the gap. The assay was carried out at the deep level. Genomic DNA of each subset was evenly split across several immunoSEQ plates. Repertoires were generated with immunoSEQ multiplex PCR, while TCRdb's copy carries only in-frame clones and drops some. The sample records roughly 1,500,000 clones, under 99% being singletons. This receptor was obtained from a young man in good health. Sequencing used naive CD4+ T cells sorted from blood. Subset meaning: CD45RA+ positively selected. The chain recombines TRBV5-4 with TRBJ2-6; unclear D gene. DNA of the CDR3: TGTGCCAGCAATCCAGCTGGGGCCAACGTCCTGACTTTC. It is translated as CASNPAGANVLTF. Using reference TRBV5-4 and TRBJ2-6 for the parts outside the CDR3, the full variable domain is ETGVTQSPTHLIKTRGQQVTLRCSSQSGHNTVSWYQQALGQGPQFIFQYYREEENGRGNFPPRFSGLQFPNYSSELNVNALELDDSALYLCASNPAGANVLTFGAGSRLTVL.